The entry that follows covers one TCR beta chain sequence. Its antigen target is currently unknown. No base quality values were provided; no much bigger clone lies one nucleotide off. From its cysteine to its phenylalanine, the CDR3 spans 13 amino acids. Here the CDR3 DNA is all that survives: 39 bases in frame from base 1. The trim is 5 bases for V and 9 bases for J, with a gap of 14 bases between the germline ends. The data originate from a study of Ad26.COV2.S vaccination and SARS-CoV-2 variants (dated by TCRdb to about 2021). Looking at the study overall: Donors in the vaccine arm were drawn from COV1001, a multicentre, randomized, double-blind, placebo-controlled phase I-IIa trial testing Ad26.COV2.S in healthy adults. Ad26.COV2.S was given intramuscularly at 5x10^10 or 1x10^11 viral particles, as a single shot or as two shots 56 days apart. Sequencing of the TCRbeta repertoire served to evaluate the specificity and breadth of SARS-CoV-2-reactive T cell receptors following Ad26.COV2.S vaccination. A total of approximately 30 samples were included in the TCR-sequenced set, comprising around 19 Ad26.COV2.S vaccine recipients, 5 placebo recipients and 8 SARS-CoV-2 convalescent individuals. Trial participants were randomized into five groups of five: low-dose or high-dose Ad26.COV2.S given once or twice, or placebo on both occasions. Investigators did not know the trial group allocation while performing experiments and assessing outcomes. Summary of the overall study and its limitations: After vaccination, spike-specific CD8+ and CD4+ T cell responses were reported to show substantial breadth. Non-spike TCR breadth was comparable between vaccine and placebo recipients, consistent with the vaccine containing only spike. The study was not powered for comparison of responses between vaccine doses or regimens. Ad26.COV2.S recipients had higher spike-specific TCR breadth than placebo recipients (P = 0.0014). According to the authors, total T cell responses may have been underestimated by the TCR breadth and depth analyses.

Taken with the paper, the label for treatment or condition translates to: approximately 18 received Ad26.COV2.S at low or high dose, single or two shots; about 5 received placebo; per-sample allocation not given. Repertoires of vaccine and placebo recipients were sequenced from samples collected on day 63 after the first injection. Cohort 1b enrolled 20 to 30 adults aged 18-55 years at a single site in Boston, USA, between 29 July and 7 August 2020. As a vaccine, Ad26.COV2.S was a replication-incompetent adenovirus type 26 vector that expressed a prefusion-stabilized SARS-CoV-2 spike protein derived from the original Wuhan strain. The immunoSEQ Assay was used to sequence TCRbeta CDR3 regions. After extraction, genomic DNA underwent amplification by bias-controlled multiplex PCR, followed by high-throughput sequencing. On the authors' methods: To quantify the absolute abundance of every unique TCRbeta CDR3 region, sequences were collapsed and filtered. T cell fraction was estimated by normalization of TCRbeta template counts to usable DNA, with usable DNA being measured through amplification of reference genes present in all nucleated cells. Repertoire TCRs were annotated as SARS-CoV-2-specific when V gene, CDR3 amino acid sequence and J gene were exactly matched to a known reactive TCR set. The reference SARS-CoV-2 TCR set came from MIRA and was filtered for enrichment in COVID-19-positive ImmuneCODE repertoires, removing public or cross-reactive TCRs. Drawing on the MIRA antigens, annotated TCRs were analysed further at the level of specific ORF or position within ORF. Breadth was defined as annotated unique rearrangements over total unique productive rearrangements; depth was the summed frequency of those rearrangements. Two-sided Wilcoxon rank-sum tests were applied when comparing TCR breadth between groups. TCRdb took over this immuneACCESS table, retaining in-frame rearrangements with V and J assigned. Such tables are incomplete; in checked studies, under half of the missing clones stem from an unresolved V gene, and the remainder is unexplained. V and J calls and clone size come straight from that table; D and trimming were deduced from the DNA. Within this sample are about 350,000 clones, with roughly 89% of them counted one time only. 5% of the sample is taken by the ten largest.

The source of this sequence is a person between 18 and 65 years old who received the Ad26.COV2.S COVID-19 vaccine or a placebo. Specimen: peripheral blood, collected in a trial of Ad26.COV2.S vaccine versus placebo. Recombination connected TRBV12-3 or TRBV12-4 to TRBJ1-5, with the D gene not confidently named. The DNA sequence is TGTGCCAGCAGTCTAGACTGGGATGGGCCCCAGCATTTT. Translated, this is CASSLDWDGPQHF.